The present entry profiles one TCR beta chain with its context. Its specificity is unknown. The data were produced by immunoSEQ multiplex PCR, yet TCRdb's version contains in-frame clones alone and is incomplete. The table includes roughly 66,000 clones, 84% detected once. The data are from a study of T cell responses to AZD1222 COVID-19 vaccine. Overall study context: The analysis combined second doses at about 4 or about 12 weeks.

Regarding the study as a whole: Epitopes outside B.1.351 and B.1.1.7 mutated regions reportedly drew nearly half of spike TCRs. Donors in the cohort were predominantly white British and more often female, and clonal diversity was possibly underestimated. Sampled repertoires all dated from after the peak T cell response.

Germline values: CDR1 LGHDT, CDR2 YNNKEL (reference sequence). This CDR3 spans 14 amino acids. The V gene lost 5 bases and the J gene lost 0 bases, with 8 bases spanning the gap. This receptor was identified in an adult in good health. This material consisted of peripheral blood, taken on day 0 of AZD1222 vaccination. The chain is built from TRBV3-1 (or the pseudogene TRBV3-2) and TRBJ2-1; D is possibly TRBD1 (5 bases). CDR3 nucleotides: TGTGCCAGCAGCGTGACAGTCTCCTACAATGAGCAGTTCTTC. It specifies CASSVTVSYNEQFF.